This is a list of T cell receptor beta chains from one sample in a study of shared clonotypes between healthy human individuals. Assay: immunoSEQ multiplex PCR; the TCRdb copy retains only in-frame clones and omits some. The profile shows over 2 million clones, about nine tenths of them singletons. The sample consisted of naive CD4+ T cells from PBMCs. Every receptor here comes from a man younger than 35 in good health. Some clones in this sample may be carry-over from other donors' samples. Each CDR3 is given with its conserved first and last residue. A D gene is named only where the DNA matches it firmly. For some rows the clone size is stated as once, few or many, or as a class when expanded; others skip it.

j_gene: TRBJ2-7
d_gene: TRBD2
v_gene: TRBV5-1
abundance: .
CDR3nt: TGCGCCAGCGGGGGGACTAGCGGGATCTACGAGCAGTACTTC
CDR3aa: CASGGTSGIYEQYF

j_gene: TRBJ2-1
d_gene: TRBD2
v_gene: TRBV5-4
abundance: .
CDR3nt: TGTGCCAGCAGCCTTCTGGCGGGAGGGAGGAGCAATGAGCAGTTCTTC
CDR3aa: CASSLLAGGRSNEQFF

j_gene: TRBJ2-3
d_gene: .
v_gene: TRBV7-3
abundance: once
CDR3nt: TGTGCCAGCAGCTGGGCAGATACGCAGTATTTT
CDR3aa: CASSWADTQYF

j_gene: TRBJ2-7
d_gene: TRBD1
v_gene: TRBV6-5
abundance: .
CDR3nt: TGTGCCAGCAGGAGGACAGGAGCCCAGTCCTACGAGCAGTACTTC
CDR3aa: CASRRTGAQSYEQYF

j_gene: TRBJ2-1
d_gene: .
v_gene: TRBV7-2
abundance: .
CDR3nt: TGTGCCAGCAGCCCACCGACCGGTCCTGAGCAGTTCTTC
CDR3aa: CASSPPTGPEQFF

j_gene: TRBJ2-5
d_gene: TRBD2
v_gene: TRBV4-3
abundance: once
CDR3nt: TGCGCCAGCAGCCAAGATCCGCTAGCGGGAGGGGAGACCCAGTACTTC
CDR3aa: CASSQDPLAGGETQYF

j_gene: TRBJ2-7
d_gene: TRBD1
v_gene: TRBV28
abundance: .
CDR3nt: TGTGCCAGCAGTTTATGGACAGGGGCGTACGAGCAGTACTTC
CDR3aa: CASSLWTGAYEQYF

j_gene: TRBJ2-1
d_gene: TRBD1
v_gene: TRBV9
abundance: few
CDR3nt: TGTGCCAGCAGCGTCTGGGACAGGGAGAGCAGTGAGCAGTTCTTC
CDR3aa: CASSVWDRESSEQFF

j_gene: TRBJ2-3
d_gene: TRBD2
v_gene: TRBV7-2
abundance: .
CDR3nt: TGTGCCAGCAGCGCTCGCGTAGCGGGAGGTAGCCTAGATACGCAGTATTTT
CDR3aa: CASSARVAGGSLDTQYF

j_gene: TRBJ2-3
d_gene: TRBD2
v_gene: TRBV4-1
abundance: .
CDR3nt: TGCGCCAGCAGCCAAGCATCTAGCGGGAGGGATACGCAGTATTTT
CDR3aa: CASSQASSGRDTQYF

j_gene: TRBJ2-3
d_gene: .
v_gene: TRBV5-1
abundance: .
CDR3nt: TGCGCCAGCAGCTTGGCCGGATCGGGCGGCACAGATACGCAGTATTTT
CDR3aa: CASSLAGSGGTDTQYF

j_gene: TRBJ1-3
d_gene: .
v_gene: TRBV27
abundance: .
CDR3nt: TGTGCCAGCACCACCCGGGGTGGCTCTGGAAACACCATATATTTT
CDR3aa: CASTTRGGSGNTIYF

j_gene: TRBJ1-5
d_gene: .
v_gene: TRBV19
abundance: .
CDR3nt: TGTGCCAGTAGTTCTGGGATCTGGAACAGCAATCAGCCCCAGCATTTT
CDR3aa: CASSSGIWNSNQPQHF

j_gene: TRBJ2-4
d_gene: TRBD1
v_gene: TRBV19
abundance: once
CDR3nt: TGTGCCAGTAGTACGAAACTTCGGACAGGCGGAGCCAAAAACATTCAGTACTTC
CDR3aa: CASSTKLRTGGAKNIQYF

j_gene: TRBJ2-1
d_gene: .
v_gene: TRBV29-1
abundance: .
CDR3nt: TGCAGCGCTCCCTCGGCCTCCATGGGCAATGAGCAGTTCTTC
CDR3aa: CSAPSASMGNEQFF

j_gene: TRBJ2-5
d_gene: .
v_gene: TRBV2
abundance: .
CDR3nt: TGTGCCAGCAGTGAAGAAGGGGGAAAGACCCAGTACTTC
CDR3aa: CASSEEGGKTQYF

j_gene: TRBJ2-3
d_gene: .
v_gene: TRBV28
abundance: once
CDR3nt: TGTGCCAGCAGCTTAACTAGGGGCAGCACAGATACGCAGTATTTT
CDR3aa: CASSLTRGSTDTQYF

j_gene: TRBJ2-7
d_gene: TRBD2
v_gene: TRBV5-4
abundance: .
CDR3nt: TGTGCCAGCAGCTTGGCGGCTAGCGGGGCTTACGAGCAGTACTTC
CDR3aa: CASSLAASGAYEQYF

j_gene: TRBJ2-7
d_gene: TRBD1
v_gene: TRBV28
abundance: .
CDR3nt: TGTGCCAGCAGTTCAATGGGACAGGGGAAGATTACTTCCTACGAGCAGTACTTC
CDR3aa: CASSSMGQGKITSYEQYF

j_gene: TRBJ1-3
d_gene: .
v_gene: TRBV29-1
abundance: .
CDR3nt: TGCAGCGGGCTTTGGGGGGCAATCGGAAACACCATATATTTT
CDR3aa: CSGLWGAIGNTIYF

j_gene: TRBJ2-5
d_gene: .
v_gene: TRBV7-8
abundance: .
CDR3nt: TGTGCCAGCAGCGGAGGTCCCGGGGAGGAGACCCAGTACTTC
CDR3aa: CASSGGPGEETQYF

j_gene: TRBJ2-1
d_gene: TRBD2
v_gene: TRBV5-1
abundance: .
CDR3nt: TGCGCCAGCAGCTTGGGGGGACTAGCGGGATCTATGAATGAGCAGTTCTTC
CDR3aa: CASSLGGLAGSMNEQFF

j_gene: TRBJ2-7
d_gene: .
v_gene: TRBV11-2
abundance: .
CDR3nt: TGTGCCAGCAGCAAAGGGAGGTCAGGGAATCTCTACGAGCAGTACTTC
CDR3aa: CASSKGRSGNLYEQYF

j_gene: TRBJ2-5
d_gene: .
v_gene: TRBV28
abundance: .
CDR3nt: TGTGCCAGCAGCATACCCTCGCCCGGGACCCAGTACTTC
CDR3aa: CASSIPSPGTQYF

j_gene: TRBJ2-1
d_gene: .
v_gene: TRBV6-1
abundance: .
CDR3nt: TGTGCCAGCAGTGAAGCGGGGGGACTGGAGCAGTTCTTC
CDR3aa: CASSEAGGLEQFF

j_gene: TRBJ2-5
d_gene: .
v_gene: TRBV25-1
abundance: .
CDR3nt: TGTGCCAGCAGTGAGCCTATAGCCCAAGAGACCCAGTACTTC
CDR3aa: CASSEPIAQETQYF

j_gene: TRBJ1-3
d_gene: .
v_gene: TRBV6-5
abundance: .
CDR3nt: TGTGCCAGCAGTTACGATGGGACAAGCTCTGGAAACACCATATATTTT
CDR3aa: CASSYDGTSSGNTIYF

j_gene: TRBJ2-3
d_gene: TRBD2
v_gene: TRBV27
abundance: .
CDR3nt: TGTGCCAGCAGACAGACTAGCGGGAGGCTGACAGATACGCAGTATTTT
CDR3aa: CASRQTSGRLTDTQYF

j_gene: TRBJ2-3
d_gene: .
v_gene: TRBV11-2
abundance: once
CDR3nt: TGTGCCAGCAGCTTATTTGGCGGGCTGAGCACAGATACGCAGTATTTT
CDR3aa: CASSLFGGLSTDTQYF

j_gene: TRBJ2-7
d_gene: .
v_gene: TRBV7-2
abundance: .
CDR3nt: TGTGCCAGCAGCCGCCCTAGGACTCAACTCGACGAGCAGTACTTC
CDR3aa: CASSRPRTQLDEQYF

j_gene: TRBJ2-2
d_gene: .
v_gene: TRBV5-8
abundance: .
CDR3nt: TGTGCCAGCAGCTGGGGGACGGGGTTTACCGGGGAGCTGTTTTTT
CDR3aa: CASSWGTGFTGELFF

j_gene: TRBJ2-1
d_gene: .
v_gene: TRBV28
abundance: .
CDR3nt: TGTGCCAGCAGAGGAAGTACCGTCATCTGGAAGCAGTTCTTC
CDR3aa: CASRGSTVIWKQFF

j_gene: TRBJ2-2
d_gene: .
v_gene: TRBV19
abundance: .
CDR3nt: TGTGCCAGTAGTCCCCCGGGACATCGGGAAGGGGAGCTGTTTTTT
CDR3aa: CASSPPGHREGELFF

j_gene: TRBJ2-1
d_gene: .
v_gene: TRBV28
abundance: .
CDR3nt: .
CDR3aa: CASILAGGGNNEQFF

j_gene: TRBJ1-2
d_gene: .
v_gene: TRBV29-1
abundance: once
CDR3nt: TGCAGCGCACGGATTAACTATGGCTACACCTTC
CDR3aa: CSARINYGYTF

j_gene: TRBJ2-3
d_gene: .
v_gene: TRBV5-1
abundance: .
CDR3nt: TGCGCCAGCAGCTTGTCCGGGGCCGGTACGCAGTATTTT
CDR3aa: CASSLSGAGTQYF

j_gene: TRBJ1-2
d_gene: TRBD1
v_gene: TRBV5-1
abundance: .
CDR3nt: TGCGCCAGCAGCGGCGGGACAGGGGAAGACTATGGCTACACCTTC
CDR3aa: CASSGGTGEDYGYTF

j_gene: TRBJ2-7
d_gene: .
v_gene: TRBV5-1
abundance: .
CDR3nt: TGCGCCAGCCGCCCCGGACTATTATACGAGCAGTACTTC
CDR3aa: CASRPGLLYEQYF

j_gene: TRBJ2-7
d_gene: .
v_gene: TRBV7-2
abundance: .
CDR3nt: TGTGCCAGCAGCCGTGAGGGACCCTACGAGCAGTACTTC
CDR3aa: CASSREGPYEQYF

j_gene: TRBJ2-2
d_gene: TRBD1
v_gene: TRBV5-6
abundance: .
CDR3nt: TGTGCCAGCCGGGAACTGGGACAGGGGGCGTTCGGCGGGGAGCTGTTTTTT
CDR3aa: CASRELGQGAFGGELFF

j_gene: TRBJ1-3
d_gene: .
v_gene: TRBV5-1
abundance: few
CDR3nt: TGCGCCAGCAGCTTTGATCCAGGGGGAAACACCATATATTTT
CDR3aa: CASSFDPGGNTIYF

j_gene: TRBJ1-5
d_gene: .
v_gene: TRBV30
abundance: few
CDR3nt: TGTGCCTGGAGTGAGGGTAATAGCAATCAGCCCCAGCATTTT
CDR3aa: CAWSEGNSNQPQHF

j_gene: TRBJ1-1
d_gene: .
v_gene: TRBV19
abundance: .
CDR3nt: TGTGCCAGTAGTATCCGCAGAGGGGGGGCTAACACTGAAGCTTTCTTT
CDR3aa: CASSIRRGGANTEAFF